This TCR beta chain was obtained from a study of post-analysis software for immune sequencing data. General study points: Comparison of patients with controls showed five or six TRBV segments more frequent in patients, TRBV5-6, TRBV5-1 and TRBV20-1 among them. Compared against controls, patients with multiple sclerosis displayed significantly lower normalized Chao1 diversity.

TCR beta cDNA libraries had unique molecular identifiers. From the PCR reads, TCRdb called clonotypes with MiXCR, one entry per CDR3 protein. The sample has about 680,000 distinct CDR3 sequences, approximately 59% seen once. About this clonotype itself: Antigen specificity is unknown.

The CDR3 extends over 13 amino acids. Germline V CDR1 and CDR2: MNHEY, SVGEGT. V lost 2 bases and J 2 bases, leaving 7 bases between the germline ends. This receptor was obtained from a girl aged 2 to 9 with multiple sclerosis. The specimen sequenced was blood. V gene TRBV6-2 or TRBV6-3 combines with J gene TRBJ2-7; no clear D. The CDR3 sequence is CASSYGFPYEQYF. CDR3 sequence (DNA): TGTGCCAGCAGTTACGGCTTCCCCTACGAGCAGTACTTC.